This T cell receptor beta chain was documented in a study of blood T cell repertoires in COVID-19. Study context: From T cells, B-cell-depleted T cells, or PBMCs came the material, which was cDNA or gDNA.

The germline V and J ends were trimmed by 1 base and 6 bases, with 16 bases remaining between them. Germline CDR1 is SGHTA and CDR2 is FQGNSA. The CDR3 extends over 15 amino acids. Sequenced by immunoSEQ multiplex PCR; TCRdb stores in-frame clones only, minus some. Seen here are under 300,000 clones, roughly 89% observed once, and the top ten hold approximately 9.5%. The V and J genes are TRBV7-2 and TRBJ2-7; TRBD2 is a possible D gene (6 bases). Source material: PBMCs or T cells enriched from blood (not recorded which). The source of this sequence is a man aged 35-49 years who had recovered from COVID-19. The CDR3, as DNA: TGTGCCAGCAGCTTAGTATATTTGGGGGGAGGCGAGCAGTACTTC. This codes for CASSLVYLGGGEQYF.